The clone carrying this T cell receptor beta chain came up once. What it binds is not known. Being one base from a much bigger clone, this may be a read error. This specimen comes from a study of tumor and adjacent non-tumor tissue in lung cancer. Study information: Patients comprised about a dozen adenocarcinoma, a couple of squamous cell carcinoma and 1 small cell lung cancer. Aged about 31 to 85 years, patients included fewer than 11 men and 4 to 6 women with stage I to III disease. Study-wide points: Tumor tissue had significantly higher TCR diversity than normal lung.

Germline-derived CDR1 and CDR2 are LGHNA and YSLEER. This CDR3 is built from 17 residues. No cell sorting was done before RNA was extracted from the tissue. The normal lung tissue was taken more than 3 cm from the tumor edge. Between August and November 2014, newly diagnosed, chemotherapy-naive lung cancer patients underwent thoracic surgery in China. A modified ARM-PCR protocol with three rounds of nested PCR amplified TCRbeta. From the multiplex PCR reads, TCRdb called clonotypes with MiXCR, one entry per CDR3 protein. The repertoire holds 110,000 or so distinct CDR3 sequences, about 64% seen once, with 19% in the top ten.

The gene calls are TRBV4-3 and TRBJ2-1; 8 nucleotides line up with TRBD2. The sample taken for sequencing was distant non-tumor lung tissue. This sequence originates from a man aged 55 to 70 with non-small cell lung cancer. CDR3 residues: CASSQDPAGAEYNERFF. CDR3 sequence (DNA): TGCGCCAGCAGCCAAGACCCAGCGGGAGCTGAATACAATGAGCGGTTCTTC.